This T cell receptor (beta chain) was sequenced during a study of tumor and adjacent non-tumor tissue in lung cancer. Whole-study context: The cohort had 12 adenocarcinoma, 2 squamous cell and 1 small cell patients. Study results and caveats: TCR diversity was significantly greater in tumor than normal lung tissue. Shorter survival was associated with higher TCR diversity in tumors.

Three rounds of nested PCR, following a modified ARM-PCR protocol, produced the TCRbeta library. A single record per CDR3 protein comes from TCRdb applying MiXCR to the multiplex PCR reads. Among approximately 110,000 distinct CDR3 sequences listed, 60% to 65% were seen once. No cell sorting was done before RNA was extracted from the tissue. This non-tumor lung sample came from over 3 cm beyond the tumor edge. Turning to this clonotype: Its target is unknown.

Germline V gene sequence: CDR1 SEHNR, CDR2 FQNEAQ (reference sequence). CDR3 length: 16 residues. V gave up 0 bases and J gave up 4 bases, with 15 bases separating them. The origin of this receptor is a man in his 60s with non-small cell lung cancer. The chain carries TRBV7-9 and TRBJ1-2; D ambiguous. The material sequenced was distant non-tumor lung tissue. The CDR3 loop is CASSLAGTRVSYGYTF. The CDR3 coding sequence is TGTGCCAGCAGCTTAGCCGGCACCCGCGTTTCCTATGGCTACACCTTC.